This T cell receptor (beta chain) came from a study of monozygotic twins with inflammatory bowel disease. Study results and caveats: Compared with healthy twins, IBD patients shared fewer clonotypes with others, especially with disease activity. Part of the variability in patient repertoires may have come from differing immunosuppressive treatments. Inverse Simpson values showed less TCRbeta diversity in IBD patients than in their healthy co-twins.

The CDR3 contains 17 residues. TCRdb reanalyzed the 5' RACE reads and collapses them to one entry per CDR3 protein, without DNA. This table holds about 300,000 distinct CDR3 sequences. Regarding this clonotype: Its antigen remains unknown.

The chain couples TRBV12-3 or TRBV12-4 to TRBJ2-1; TCRdb calls TRBD2, which cannot be checked without DNA. Sequencing used blood. The sequence was collected from a human donor with ulcerative colitis or Crohn's disease, or a healthy co-twin of an affected twin (not recorded which). The CDR3 spells CASSSRTSANGGNEQFF.